One sample yielded the 27 T cell receptor beta chains listed below, sequenced in a study of control samples from healthy donors and cancer patients (TCRdb year 2020). Libraries were built with the immunoSEQ multiplex PCR assay. This is the immuneACCESS table as TCRdb keeps it, with only in-frame sequences that have V and J called. A part of the clones is gone; compared with another copy, unresolved V genes explain less than half, and the rest is unexplained. This sample is represented by about 410,000 clones; approximately 92% of them were singletons. Jointly, the top ten make up 5% to 8% of the sample. The specimen sequenced was PBMCs. These receptors originate from a man aged 35 to 55 with head and neck cancer.

This chain links TRBV7-2 with TRBJ1-5; D remains ambiguous. V shed 1 base and J shed 7 bases, with 11 bases lying between them. This CDR3 is built from 14 residues. The germline gives CDR1 SGHTA, CDR2 FQGNSA. The CDR3: CASSLGLGSQPQHF. The DNA of the CDR3 is TGTGCCAGCAGCTTAGGTCTGGGATCCCAGCCCCAGCATTTT.

The rearrangement uses TRBV28 and TRBJ2-2, with 9 nucleotides matching TRBD1. This CDR3 spans 17 amino acids. The V gene's germline CDR1 is MDHEN and CDR2 SYDVKM. J gave up 6 bases and V 7 bases, and 15 bases lay outside the gene matches. The CDR3 here is CASTSRDRDGSSGELFF. In nucleotides, the CDR3 is TGTGCCAGCACCTCTAGGGACAGGGACGGTTCATCCGGGGAGCTGTTTTTT. Full variable domain (missing parts from reference TRBV28 and TRBJ2-2): DVKVTQSSRYLVKRTGEKVFLECVQDMDHENMFWYRQDPGLGLRLIYFSYDVKMKEKGDIPEGYSVSREKKERFSLILESASTNQTSMYLCASTSRDRDGSSGELFFGEGSRLTVL.

The chain carries TRBV4-1 and TRBJ2-5; D is possibly TRBD1 or TRBD2 (5 bases each). There are 14 residues in the CDR3. Germline V CDR1 and CDR2: MGHRA, YSYEKL. The V and J ends lost 1 base and 5 bases respectively, with 11 bases between them. DNA of the CDR3: TGCGCCAGCAGCCAAGGAGGGGCAGGGGAGACCCAGTACTTC. This codes for CASSQGGAGETQYF.

The CDR3 loop is CASSQYTSGGEQYF. CDR3 coding DNA: TGTGCCAGCAGCCAATACACCTCAGGGGGTGAGCAGTACTTC. The chain has TRBV7-3 and TRBJ2-7; TRBD1 aligns across 7 bases. CDR1 and CDR2 from the germline V gene are SGHTA and FQGTGA. The CDR3 spans 14 residues. V gave up 5 bases and J gave up 7 bases; unmatched junction bases: 11.

This clone has more than one count but fewer than ten. The chain couples TRBV10-3 to TRBJ2-2; a possible D gene is TRBD1 (5 bases). The length of the CDR3 is 13 residues. The germline gives CDR1 ENHRY, CDR2 SYGVKD. Between the trimmed V and J ends, which lost 10 bases and 4 bases, there was a span of 13 bases. DNA of the CDR3: TGTGCCAGTCAGGGTTCGGGCACCGGGGAGCTGTTTTTT. The encoded protein is CASQGSGTGELFF.

The chain combines TRBV24-1 with TRBJ1-2; D call uncertain. Germline V gives CDR1 KGHDR, CDR2 SFDVKD. CDR3 length equals 12 residues. Trimming shortened V by 3 bases and J by 10 bases, and 11 bases separated the two germline ends. CDR3 sequence reads: CATSDKGMAYTF. CDR3 nucleotide sequence: TGTGCCACCAGTGATAAGGGAATGGCCTACACCTTC.

This clone was detected only once. This sequence joins TRBV11-2 and TRBJ2-7; D assignment may be TRBD1 or TRBD2 (5 bases each). V lost 3 bases to trimming and J lost 2 bases, with 11 bases between them. Germline CDR1 and CDR2: SGHAT and FQNNGV. The CDR3 totals 14 residues. DNA for the CDR3: TGTGCCAGCAGCTTGGGGGACCGAACCTACGAGCAGTACTTC. Amino acids: CASSLGDRTYEQYF. Full variable domain (remainder filled in from reference TRBV11-2 and TRBJ2-7): EAGVAQSPRYKIIEKRQSVAFWCNPISGHATLYWYQQILGQGPKLLIQFQNNGVVDDSQLPKDRFSAERLKGVDSTLKIQPAKLEDSAVYLCASSLGDRTYEQYFGPGTRLTVT.

This chain joins TRBV2 and TRBJ1-2; no clear D. Germline V gene sequence: CDR1 SNHLY, CDR2 FYNNEI. Trimming took 3 bases from V and 4 from J, leaving 12 bases between them. CDR3 length: 14 residues. The CDR3: CASSETDRAYGYTF. CDR3 in DNA: TGTGCCAGCAGTGAGACCGACCGGGCCTATGGCTACACCTTC.

This clone was counted a single time. This chain joins TRBV28 and TRBJ2-3; TRBD2 aligns across 11 bases. Germline loops: CDR1 MDHEN, CDR2 SYDVKM. The CDR3 is 19 residues long. The J segment lost 0 bases and the V segment lost 6 bases, leaving 14 bases of the junction unmatched. The CDR3 is CASSLTSQGTSGSTDTQYF. The CDR3 DNA sequence: TGTGCCAGCAGCTTAACCTCCCAGGGGACTAGCGGTAGCACAGATACGCAGTATTTT.

The J gene is TRBJ1-1, the V gene TRBV19, with D tentatively TRBD1 (5 bases). Looked up from germline, CDR1 is LNHDA and CDR2 is SQIVND (reference sequence). Trimming pared 3 bases from V and 3 bases from J, leaving 11 bases between. The CDR3 contains 14 residues. CDR3 DNA: TGTGCCAGTAGTATTCAGGGTGGAGACACTGAAGCTTTCTTT. This gives the protein CASSIQGGDTEAFF.

This clone turned up a few times. V usage is TRBV27 and J usage is TRBJ1-1, with a possible D match to TRBD1 (5 bases). The CDR3 extends over 19 amino acids. Deletions cut 6 bases from V and 0 bases from J, with 26 bases between. The germline V gene has CDR1 MNHEY and CDR2 SMNVEV (reference sequence). The CDR3 sequence is CASSPLWNPTAEMNTEAFF. In DNA, the CDR3 is TGTGCCAGCAGCCCTCTCTGGAACCCGACAGCAGAAATGAACACTGAAGCTTTCTTT.

V is TRBV7-3 and J is TRBJ1-1, with TRBD1 as a possible D gene (5 bases). The V end lost 5 bases, the J end lost 1 base, and 17 bases lay between the germline ends. Germline V lookup: CDR1 SGHTA, CDR2 FQGTGA. The CDR3 has 16 amino acids. CDR3 nucleotides: TGTGCCAGCAGCCCAAACTCCGGGACTGGGAACACTGAAGCTTTCTTT. This encodes CASSPNSGTGNTEAFF. Drawing the rest from reference TRBV7-3 and TRBJ1-1, the complete variable domain is GAGVSQTPSNKVTEKGKYVELRCDPISGHTALYWYRQSLGQGPEFLIYFQGTGAADDSGLPNDRFFAVRPEGSVSTLKIQRTERGDSAVYLCASSPNSGTGNTEAFFGQGTRLTVV.

This clone was observed once. This chain connects TRBV2 to TRBJ1-4, with D unclear. Germline V gene data show CDR1 as SNHLY and CDR2 as FYNNEI. The CDR3 spans 14 residues. V was pared by 7 bases and J by 7 bases, with 16 bases between. The CDR3 loop reads CASTRARQSEKLFF. For the CDR3, the DNA is TGTGCCAGCACCCGGGCCAGGCAAAGTGAAAAACTGTTTTTT. Supplemented by reference TRBV2 and TRBJ1-4, the full variable domain reads EPEVTQTPSHQVTQMGQEVILRCVPISNHLYFYWYRQILGQKVEFLVSFYNNEISEKSEIFDDQFSVERPDGSNFTLKIRSTKLEDSAMYFCASTRARQSEKLFFGSGTQLSVL.

CDR3 amino acids: CASSKPGRALPDTQYF. DNA of the CDR3: TGTGCCAGCAGCAAGCCTGGGAGGGCACTCCCAGATACGCAGTATTTT. This sequence joins TRBV7-9 and TRBJ2-3, with 7 bases identical to TRBD2. Losses at the gene ends were 5 bases for V and 4 bases for J; bases not matched to a gene: 12. The germline CDR1 and CDR2 sequences are SEHNR and FQNEAQ (reference sequence). The CDR3 runs to 16 residues.

This chain connects TRBV5-4 to TRBJ2-7; TRBD1 might be the D (5 bases). The CDR3 consists of 14 residues. CDR1 and CDR2 (germline): SGHNT, YYREEE (reference sequence). V shed 0 bases and J shed 3 bases, with 10 bases lying between them. The chain's CDR3 is CASSLGGQLYEQYF. The CDR3, as DNA: TGTGCCAGCAGCTTGGGAGGACAACTCTACGAGCAGTACTTC.

The chain joins TRBV20-1 to TRBJ1-2; D gene ambiguous. Germline V gene sequence: CDR1 DFQATT, CDR2 SNEGSKA (reference sequence). This CDR3 comprises 11 residues. V lost 3 bases to trimming and J lost 3 bases, with 5 bases between them. CDR3 loop: CSARADYGYTF. CDR3 bases: TGCAGTGCTAGGGCTGACTATGGCTACACCTTC.

The chain joins TRBV7-9 to TRBJ2-7; the D call may be TRBD1 or TRBD2 (5 bases each). This CDR3 has 14 residues. With 4 bases removed from V and 2 bases from J, the gap between germline ends came to 12 bases. Germline V gene lookup returns CDR1 SEHNR and CDR2 FQNEAQ (reference sequence). Written as DNA, the CDR3 is TGTGCCAGCAGCTCCGGGACCCTTCCCTACGAGCAGTACTTC. It translates to CASSSGTLPYEQYF.

V usage is TRBV18 and J usage is TRBJ2-7; TRBD1 agrees at 11 bases. The ends lost 6 bases at V and 4 bases at J; junction bases unmatched: 8. Germline assignment: CDR1 KGHSH and CDR2 LQKENI. The CDR3 totals 15 residues. CDR3: CASSLGDRGKYEQYF. DNA for the CDR3: TGTGCCAGCTCCCTCGGGGACAGGGGGAAATACGAGCAGTACTTC.

The rearrangement joins TRBV9 to TRBJ1-2; 7 nucleotides line up with TRBD1. The V segment lost 3 bases and the J segment 0 bases; nucleotides outside the gene matches: 5. Germline CDR1 is SGDLS and CDR2 is YYNGEE. The length of the CDR3 is 15 residues. CDR3 sequence: CASSAWDRANYGYTF. The CDR3 bases are TGTGCCAGCAGCGCCTGGGACAGAGCTAACTATGGCTACACCTTC.

This clone was observed once. The chain couples TRBV4-1 to TRBJ2-1, with 7 bases matching TRBD1. Germline assignment: CDR1 MGHRA and CDR2 YSYEKL. V lost 4 bases to trimming and J lost 8 bases; unmatched junction nucleotides: 8. This CDR3 spans 14 amino acids. The CDR3 DNA reads TGCGCCAGCAGCCCCAGACAGGGTCTTTATGAGCAGTTCTTC. Protein product: CASSPRQGLYEQFF.

This chain joins TRBV7-3 and TRBJ2-3; no firm D call. The V end was cut by 5 bases, the J end by 0 bases, with 9 bases between. This CDR3 contains 14 residues. CDR1 SGHTA and CDR2 FQGTGA come from the germline V gene. The chain's CDR3 is CASSPYHSTDTQYF. CDR3 bases: TGTGCCAGCAGCCCTTACCACAGCACAGATACGCAGTATTTT.

The chain recombines TRBV24-1 with TRBJ2-5; D might be TRBD1 (5 bases). The CDR3 has 15 amino acids. Germline V gene sequence: CDR1 KGHDR, CDR2 SFDVKD. Trimming left V 4 bases short and J 5 bases short, with 16 bases between. The CDR3 is CATSDHDKGMETQYF. The CDR3, as DNA: TGTGCCACCAGTGACCACGACAAGGGGATGGAGACCCAGTACTTC.

The CDR3 loop is CASSNLGPYGYTF. The CDR3 DNA sequence: TGTGCCAGCAGTAACCTGGGACCGTATGGCTACACCTTC. The V and J genes are TRBV27 and TRBJ1-2, with D perhaps matching TRBD1 (5 bases). The CDR3 covers 13 residues. Trimming pared 5 bases from V and 5 bases from J, leaving 12 bases between. Per the germline V gene, CDR1 is MNHEY and CDR2 is SMNVEV (reference sequence).

This clone was counted a few times. The V call is TRBV29-1, the J call TRBJ1-5; 10 bases line up with TRBD1. The germline V gene has CDR1 SQVTM and CDR2 ANQGSEA. Trimming cost V 4 bases and J 7 bases; bases outside gene matches: 4. This CDR3 has 13 amino acids. The CDR3 DNA is TGCAGCGTTGGACAGGGGGCGGGCCAGCCCCAGCATTTT. It specifies CSVGQGAGQPQHF.

The chain links TRBV14 to TRBJ1-2; the match to TRBD1 covers 10 bases. V lost 0 bases, J lost 6 bases, and 1 base stayed unmatched. The CDR3 length is 14 residues. Germline V gives CDR1 SGHDN, CDR2 FVKESK. In DNA form, the CDR3 reads TGTGCCAGCAGCCAAGAAGGGACAGGGGATGGCTACACCTTC. Translation: CASSQEGTGDGYTF.

The CDR3 DNA is TGTGCCAGCAGCCGGGACTCCTACAATGAGCAGTTCTTC. It translates to CASSRDSYNEQFF. This chain connects TRBV7-9 to TRBJ2-1; D is perhaps TRBD2 (5 bases). Per the germline V gene, CDR1 is SEHNR and CDR2 is FQNEAQ (reference sequence). The V end was cut by 5 bases, the J end by 0 bases, with 5 bases between. The CDR3 has 13 amino acids. Full variable domain (remainder filled in from reference TRBV7-9 and TRBJ2-1): DTGVSQNPRHKITKRGQNVTFRCDPISEHNRLYWYRQTLGQGPEFLTYFQNEAQLEKSRLLSDRFSAERPKGSFSTLEIQRTEQGDSAMYLCASSRDSYNEQFFGPGTRLTVL.

The DNA for the CDR3 is TGTGCTAGTGGTTTGGGCCTCCCGGGCACCGGGGAGCTGTTTTTT. This sequence encodes CASGLGLPGTGELFF. The rearrangement joins TRBV12-5 to TRBJ2-2; D gene ambiguous. CDR1 and CDR2 (germline): LGHNT, FRNRAP. The CDR3 consists of 15 residues. V shed 1 base and J shed 4 bases, with 10 bases lying between them.